This record looks at one TCR beta chain sequence and its context. The antigen is undetermined. Among the donors, all were healthy bone marrow donors. Donors sampled were nominally healthy, though unrecorded immune exposures were likely. This sample is part of a study of cytomegalovirus exposure and HLA in healthy donors. Study background: The study placed around 80% of its 350 to 400 genotyped donors in the Caucasian-associated ancestry cluster.

Germline V gene sequence: CDR1 LNHDA, CDR2 SQIVND (reference sequence). Trimming stripped 7 bases from V and 4 bases from J, with 13 bases between. This CDR3 has 13 amino acids. Amplification used 60 Vbeta primers and 13 Jbeta primers. Assay used: immunoSEQ multiplex PCR; TCRdb lists only in-frame clones, some missing. The table lists some 100,000 clones, approximately 81% of them singletons, with roughly 4% in the top ten. Broader study findings: As a later analysis showed, a missense DCLRE1C variant was linked to trimming of TCR beta V- and J-genes.

Material for sequencing was PBMCs. The J gene is TRBJ1-1, the V gene TRBV19; no reliable D call. The sequence was collected from a female donor in good health and CMV-seropositive. The CDR3 coding sequence is TGTGCCAGTACCCAGGAGGGTGGCACTGAAGCTTTCTTT. Translated, it gives CASTQEGGTEAFF.